These 3 T cell receptor beta chains share one sample of origin, sequenced in a study of T cell responses to AZD1222 COVID-19 vaccine. Assay used: immunoSEQ multiplex PCR; TCRdb lists only in-frame clones, some missing. This table holds approximately 150,000 clones, roughly nine tenths found once. This specimen was peripheral blood, taken on day 0 of AZD1222 vaccination. The receptors originated from an adult in good health.

The genes are TRBV30 and TRBJ1-2; D is possibly TRBD1 (5 bases). Per germline, CDR1 GTSNPN and CDR2 SVGIG (reference sequence). The CDR3 covers 11 residues. Trimming removed 6 bases from V and 7 bases from J, with 12 bases in between. The CDR3 sequence: CACRGASGYTF. CDR3 coding DNA: TGTGCCTGCCGAGGGGCAAGTGGCTACACCTTC.

J is TRBJ2-3 and V is TRBV5-1; 7 bases are shared with TRBD1. The length of the CDR3 is 17 residues. Per germline, CDR1 SGHRS and CDR2 YFSETQ. Germline trimming cut 0 bases from V and 4 bases from J; bases unmatched to any gene: 11. This CDR3 reads CASSLAHNRGSSDTQYF. For the CDR3, the DNA is TGCGCCAGCAGCTTGGCCCATAACAGGGGTAGCTCAGATACGCAGTATTTT.

This sequence joins TRBV28 and TRBJ1-6; TRBD1 matches at 7 bases. Germline V lookup: CDR1 MDHEN, CDR2 SYDVKM. Trimming cost V 8 bases and J 5 bases; bases outside gene matches: 3. CDR3 length: 13 residues. The DNA for the CDR3 is TGTGCCAGCTGGGACAGCAATAATTCACCCCTCCACTTT. Translating gives CASWDSNNSPLHF.